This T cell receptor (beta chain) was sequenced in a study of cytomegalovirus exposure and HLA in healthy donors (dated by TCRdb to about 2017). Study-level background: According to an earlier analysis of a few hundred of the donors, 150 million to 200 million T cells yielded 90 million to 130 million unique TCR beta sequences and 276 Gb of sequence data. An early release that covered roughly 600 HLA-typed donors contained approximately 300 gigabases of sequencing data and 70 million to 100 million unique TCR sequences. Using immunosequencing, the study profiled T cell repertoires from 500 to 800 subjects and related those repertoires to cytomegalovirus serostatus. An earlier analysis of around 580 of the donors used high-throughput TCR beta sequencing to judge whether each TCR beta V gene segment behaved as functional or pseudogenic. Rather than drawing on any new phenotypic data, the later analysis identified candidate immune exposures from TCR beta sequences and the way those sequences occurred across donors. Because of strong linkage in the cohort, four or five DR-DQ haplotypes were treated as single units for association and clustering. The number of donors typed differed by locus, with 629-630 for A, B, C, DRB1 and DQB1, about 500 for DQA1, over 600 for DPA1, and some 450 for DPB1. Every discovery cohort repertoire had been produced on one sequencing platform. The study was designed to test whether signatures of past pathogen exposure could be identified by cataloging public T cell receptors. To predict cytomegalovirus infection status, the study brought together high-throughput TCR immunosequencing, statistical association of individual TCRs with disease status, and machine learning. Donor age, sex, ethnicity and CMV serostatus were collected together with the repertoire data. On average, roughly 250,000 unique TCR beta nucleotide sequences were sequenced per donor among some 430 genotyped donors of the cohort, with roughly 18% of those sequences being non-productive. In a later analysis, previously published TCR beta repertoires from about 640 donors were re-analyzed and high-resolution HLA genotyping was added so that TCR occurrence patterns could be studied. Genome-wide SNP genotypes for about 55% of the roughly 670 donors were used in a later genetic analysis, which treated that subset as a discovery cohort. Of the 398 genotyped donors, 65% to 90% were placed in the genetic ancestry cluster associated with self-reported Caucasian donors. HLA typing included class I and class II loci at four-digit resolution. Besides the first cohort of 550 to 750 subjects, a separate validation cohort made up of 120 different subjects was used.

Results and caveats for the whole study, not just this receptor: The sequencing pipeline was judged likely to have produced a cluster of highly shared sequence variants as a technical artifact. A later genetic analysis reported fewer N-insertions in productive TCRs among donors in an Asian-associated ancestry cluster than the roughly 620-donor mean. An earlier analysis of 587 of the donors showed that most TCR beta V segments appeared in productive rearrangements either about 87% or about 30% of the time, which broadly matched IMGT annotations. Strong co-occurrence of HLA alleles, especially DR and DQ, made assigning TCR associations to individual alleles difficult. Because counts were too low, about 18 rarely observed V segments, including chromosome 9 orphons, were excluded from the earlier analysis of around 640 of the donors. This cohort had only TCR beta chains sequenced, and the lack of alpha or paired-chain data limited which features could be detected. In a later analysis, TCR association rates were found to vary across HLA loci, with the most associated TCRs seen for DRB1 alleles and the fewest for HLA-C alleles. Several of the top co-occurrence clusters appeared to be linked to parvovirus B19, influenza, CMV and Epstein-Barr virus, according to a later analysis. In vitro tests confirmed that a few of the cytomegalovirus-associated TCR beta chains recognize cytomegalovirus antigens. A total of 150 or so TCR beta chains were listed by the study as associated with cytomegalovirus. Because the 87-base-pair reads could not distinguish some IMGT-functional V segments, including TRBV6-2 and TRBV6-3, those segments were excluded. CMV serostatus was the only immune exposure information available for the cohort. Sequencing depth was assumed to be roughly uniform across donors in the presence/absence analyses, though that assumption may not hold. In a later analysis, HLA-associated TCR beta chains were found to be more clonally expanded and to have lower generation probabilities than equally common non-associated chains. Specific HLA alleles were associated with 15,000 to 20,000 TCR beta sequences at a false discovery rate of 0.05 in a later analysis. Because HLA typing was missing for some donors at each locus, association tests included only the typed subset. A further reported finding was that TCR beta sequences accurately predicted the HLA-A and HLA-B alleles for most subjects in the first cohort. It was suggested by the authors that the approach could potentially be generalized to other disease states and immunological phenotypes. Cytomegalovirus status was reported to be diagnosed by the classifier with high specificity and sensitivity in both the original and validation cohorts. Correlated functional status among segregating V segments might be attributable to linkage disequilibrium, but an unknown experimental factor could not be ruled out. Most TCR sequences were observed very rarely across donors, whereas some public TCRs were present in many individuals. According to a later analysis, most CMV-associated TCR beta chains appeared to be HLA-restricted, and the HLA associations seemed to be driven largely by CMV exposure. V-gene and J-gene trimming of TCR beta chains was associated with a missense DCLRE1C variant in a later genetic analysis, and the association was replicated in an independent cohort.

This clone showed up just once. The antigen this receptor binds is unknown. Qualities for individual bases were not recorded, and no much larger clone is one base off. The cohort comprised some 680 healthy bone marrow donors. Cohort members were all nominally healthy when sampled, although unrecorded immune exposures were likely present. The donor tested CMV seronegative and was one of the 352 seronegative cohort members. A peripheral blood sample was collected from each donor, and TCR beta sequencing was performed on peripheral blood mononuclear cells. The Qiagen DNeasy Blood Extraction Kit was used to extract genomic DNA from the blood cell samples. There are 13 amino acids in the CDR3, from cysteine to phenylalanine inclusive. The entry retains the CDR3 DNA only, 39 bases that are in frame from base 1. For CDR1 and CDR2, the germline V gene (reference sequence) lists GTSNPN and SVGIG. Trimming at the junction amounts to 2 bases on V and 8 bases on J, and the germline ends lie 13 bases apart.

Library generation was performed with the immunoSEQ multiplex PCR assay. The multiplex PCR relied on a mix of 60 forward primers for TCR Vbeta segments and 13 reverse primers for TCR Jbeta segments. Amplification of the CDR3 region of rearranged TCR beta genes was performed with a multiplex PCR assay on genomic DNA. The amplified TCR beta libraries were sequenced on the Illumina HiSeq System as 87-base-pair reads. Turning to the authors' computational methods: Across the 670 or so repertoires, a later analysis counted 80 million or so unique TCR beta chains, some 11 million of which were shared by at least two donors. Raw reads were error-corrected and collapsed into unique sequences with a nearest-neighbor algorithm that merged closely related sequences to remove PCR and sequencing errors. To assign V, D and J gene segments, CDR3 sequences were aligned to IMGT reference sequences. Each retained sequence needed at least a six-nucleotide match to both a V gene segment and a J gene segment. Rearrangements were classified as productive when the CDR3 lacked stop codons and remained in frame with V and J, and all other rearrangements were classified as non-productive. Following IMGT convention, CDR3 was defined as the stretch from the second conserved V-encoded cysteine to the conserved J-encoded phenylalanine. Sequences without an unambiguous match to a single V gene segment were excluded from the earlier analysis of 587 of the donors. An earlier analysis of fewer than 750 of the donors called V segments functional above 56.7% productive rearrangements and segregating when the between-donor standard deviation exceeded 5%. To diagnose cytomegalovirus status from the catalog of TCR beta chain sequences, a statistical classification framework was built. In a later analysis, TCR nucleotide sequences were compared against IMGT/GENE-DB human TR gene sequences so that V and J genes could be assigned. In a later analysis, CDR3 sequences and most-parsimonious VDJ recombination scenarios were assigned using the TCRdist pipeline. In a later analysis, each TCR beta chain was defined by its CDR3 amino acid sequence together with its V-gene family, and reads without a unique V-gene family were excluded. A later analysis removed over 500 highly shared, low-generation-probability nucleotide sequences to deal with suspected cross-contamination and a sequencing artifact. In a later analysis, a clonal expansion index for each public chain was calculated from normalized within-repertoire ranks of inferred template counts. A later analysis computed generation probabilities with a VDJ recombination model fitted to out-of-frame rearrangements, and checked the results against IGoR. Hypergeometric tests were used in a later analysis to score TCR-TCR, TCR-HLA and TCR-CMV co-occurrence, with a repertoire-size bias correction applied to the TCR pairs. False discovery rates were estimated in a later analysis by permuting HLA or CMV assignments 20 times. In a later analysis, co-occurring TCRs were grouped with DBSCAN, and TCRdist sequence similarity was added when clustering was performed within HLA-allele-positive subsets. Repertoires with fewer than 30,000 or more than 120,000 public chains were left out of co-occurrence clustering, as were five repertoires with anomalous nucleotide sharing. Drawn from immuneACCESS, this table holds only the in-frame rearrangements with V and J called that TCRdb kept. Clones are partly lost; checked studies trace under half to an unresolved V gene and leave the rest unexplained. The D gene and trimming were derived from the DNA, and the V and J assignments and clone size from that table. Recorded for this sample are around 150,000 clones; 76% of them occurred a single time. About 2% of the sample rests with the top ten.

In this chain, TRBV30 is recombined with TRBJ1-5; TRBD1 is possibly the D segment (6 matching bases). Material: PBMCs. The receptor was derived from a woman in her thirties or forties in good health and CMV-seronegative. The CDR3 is CAWSHRAREPQHF. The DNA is TGTGCCTGGAGTCACAGGGCCCGGGAGCCCCAGCATTTT.